Each of the 9 T cell receptor beta chains below was sequenced from the same sample in a study of blood T cell repertoires in COVID-19. TCRdb keeps only in-frame clones here, not all; method: immunoSEQ multiplex PCR. Counted here are hundreds of thousands of clones, 65% to 90% occurring once; the ten biggest clones make up just over 7%. The material sequenced was peripheral blood. The origin of the receptors is a human donor in a cohort sampled during active COVID-19.

The V and J genes are TRBV6-1 and TRBJ2-1; the match to TRBD1 covers 10 bases. The CDR3 length is 14 residues. The V and J ends lost 3 bases and 7 bases, in that order; junction bases with no gene match: 3. In germline, CDR1 is MNHNS, CDR2 SASEGT. CDR3 nucleotides: TGTGCCAGCAGTGACCCGGGACAGGGGAATGAGCAGTTCTTC. This gives the protein CASSDPGQGNEQFF.

The chain employs TRBV11-3 and TRBJ1-5; TRBD1 might be the D (5 bases). This CDR3 spans 15 amino acids. The V end lost 7 bases, the J end lost 2 bases, and 15 bases lay between the germline ends. Germline assignment: CDR1 SGHNT and CDR2 YENEEA. As DNA, the CDR3 is TGTGCCAGCATCAATGGGGGGACCGGCAATCAGCCCCAGCATTTT. Residues: CASINGGTGNQPQHF.

Turning to this clone: The junction shows a germline mismatch at one end, possibly a read error. The chain recombines TRBV2 with TRBJ1-6; no clear D gene. Germline CDR1 and CDR2: SNHLY and FYNNEI. This CDR3 spans 11 amino acids. CDR3 nucleotides: TGTGCCAGCAGTGAAGCGCTACAGCCAGACTTT. It codes for CASSEALQPDF.

This chain joins TRBV5-4 and TRBJ1-1, with a weak D call TRBD1 (6 bases). V shed 4 bases and J shed 3 bases, with 13 bases lying between them. The germline CDR1 and CDR2 sequences are SGHNT and YYREEE (reference sequence). This CDR3 is built from 14 residues. Here the CDR3 reads CASSQKTGYTEAFF. The DNA for the CDR3 is TGTGCCAGCAGCCAAAAAACAGGGTACACTGAAGCTTTCTTT.

This chain connects TRBV5-6 to TRBJ2-3, with TRBD2 matching 10 bases. Unmatched junction bases numbered 11, after V lost 4 bases and J lost 6 bases. Germline-derived CDR1 and CDR2 are SGHDT and YYEEEE. The CDR3 is 16 amino acids. CDR3 coding DNA: TGTGCCAGCAGCCCCTCCCCTAGCGGGGGCTGGGATACGCAGTATTTT. Translating it yields CASSPSPSGGWDTQYF.

The chain joins TRBV5-1 to TRBJ1-1, with 9 positions matching TRBD1. Germline V gives CDR1 SGHRS, CDR2 YFSETQ. This CDR3 contains 12 residues. The junction had 3 bases not matched to a gene; V was cut back by 9 bases and J by 3 bases. The CDR3 bases are TGCGCCACCCGGACAGGGGACACTGAAGCTTTCTTT. Translation gives CATRTGDTEAFF.

The chain uses TRBV11-2 and TRBJ1-1; D is unresolved. From germline, CDR1 is SGHAT and CDR2 FQNNGV. Trimming took 7 bases from V and 2 from J, leaving 14 bases between them. This CDR3 is 14 amino acids long. DNA of the CDR3: TGTGCCAGCACCACAGTACGGAAAAACACTGAAGCTTTCTTT. It codes for CASTTVRKNTEAFF.

This chain uses TRBV5-1 with TRBJ2-2, with D possibly being TRBD1 (6 bases). The CDR3 extends over 15 amino acids. V was shortened by 3 bases and J by 2 bases, with 11 bases between the two germline ends. CDR1 and CDR2 (germline): SGHRS, YFSETQ. The CDR3 bases are TGCGCCAGCAGCTCAACAGGGCCCAACACCGGGGAGCTGTTTTTT. Translating gives CASSSTGPNTGELFF.

The J gene is TRBJ2-3, the V gene TRBV27; D not certain. The CDR3 consists of 16 residues. The germline V gene encodes CDR1 MNHEY and CDR2 SMNVEV (reference sequence). Trimming shortened V by 5 bases and J by 3 bases, and 18 bases separated the two germline ends. The CDR3 sequence: CASSVTPNYRTDTQYF. CDR3 nucleotide sequence: TGTGCCAGCAGTGTTACCCCAAATTACCGGACAGATACGCAGTATTTT.